One and the same sample provided the 10 T cell receptor beta chains below, sequenced in a study of blood T cell repertoires in COVID-19. Repertoires were generated with immunoSEQ multiplex PCR, while TCRdb's copy carries only in-frame clones and drops some. Among over 60,000 clones listed, about 92% were seen once. The material sequenced was peripheral blood. Every receptor here comes from an elderly woman with active or convalescent COVID-19.

This clone was detected only once. V gene TRBV6-5 combines with J gene TRBJ1-4; D gene uncertain. The germline CDR1 and CDR2 sequences are MNHEY and SVGAGI. The CDR3 contains 14 residues. Trimming took 6 bases from V and 5 from J, leaving 13 bases between them. The CDR3 bases are TGTGCCAGCAGCCTCTCAGGTTACAATGAAAAACTGTTTTTT. Residues: CASSLSGYNEKLFF.

This chain joins TRBV5-8 and TRBJ1-1; D is ambiguous. The CDR3 runs 13 residues. Looked up from germline, CDR1 is SGHTS and CDR2 is YDEGEE. Trimming took 9 bases from V and 3 from J, leaving 15 bases between them. The CDR3 here is CATLEYLDTEAFF. The DNA of the CDR3 is TGTGCCACTCTTGAGTACCTCGACACTGAAGCTTTCTTT.

J is TRBJ1-2 and V is TRBV28; D perhaps matches TRBD1 (5 bases). The CDR3 length is 14 residues. Germline V gene sequence: CDR1 MDHEN, CDR2 SYDVKM. With 4 bases removed from V and 4 bases from J, the gap between germline ends came to 13 bases. CDR3 coding DNA: TGTGCCAGCAGTTCGTCCAGGGCGCTCTATGGCTACACCTTC. This encodes CASSSSRALYGYTF.

This clone was picked up a small number of times. The chain links TRBV5-6 to TRBJ1-2; no definite D call. The CDR3 has 14 residues. Germline V gene lookup returns CDR1 SGHDT and CDR2 YYEEEE. V lost 0 bases, J lost 5 bases, and 11 bases lay in between. In nucleotides, the CDR3 is TGTGCCAGCAGCTTGGGGCGGGAGAAGTATGGCTACACCTTC. Protein product: CASSLGREKYGYTF.

CDR3 residues: CASQRHSGGGTDTQYF. For the CDR3, the DNA is TGTGCCAGCCAGAGGCATAGCGGGGGGGGCACAGATACGCAGTATTTT. The V and J genes are TRBV9 and TRBJ2-3, with TRBD2 matching over 11 bases. The CDR3 is 16 amino acids. V shed 7 bases, J shed 1 base, and the junction held 8 bases outside the gene matches. Germline-derived CDR1 and CDR2 are SGDLS and YYNGEE.

The gene calls are TRBV6-5 and TRBJ1-2; 8 bases align to TRBD1. From germline, CDR1 is MNHEY and CDR2 SVGAGI. J gave up 8 bases and V 6 bases, and 11 bases lay outside the gene matches. The CDR3 extends over 14 amino acids. CDR3 amino acids: CASRRGQGTRGYTF. CDR3 DNA: TGTGCCAGCAGAAGAGGACAGGGTACTCGGGGCTACACCTTC.

This chain links TRBV30 with TRBJ1-6; D remains unclear. V lost 0 bases and J lost 7, with 13 bases in between. Per germline, CDR1 GTSNPN and CDR2 SVGIG (reference sequence). CDR3 size: 15 residues. CDR3 nucleotides: TGTGCCTGGAGTGTAACCCGGGGAAAGAATTCACCCCTCCACTTT. It yields the protein CAWSVTRGKNSPLHF.

This clone has just one count. The chain employs TRBV28 and TRBJ1-5; 7 bases line up with TRBD1. The CDR3 consists of 14 residues. V was clipped by 5 bases and J by 7 bases; unmatched bases: 8. Germline CDR1 is MDHEN and CDR2 is SYDVKM. CDR3 bases: TGTGCCAGCAGTCCCGACAGGGTGGAACAGCCCCAGCATTTT. This encodes CASSPDRVEQPQHF.

V gene TRBV6-5 combines with J gene TRBJ2-5; D might be TRBD2 (5 bases). Trimming took off 6 bases at V and 6 bases at J, with 8 bases between the two ends. CDR3 length equals 11 residues. Germline loops: CDR1 MNHEY, CDR2 SVGAGI. The CDR3 protein is CASRLGKTQYF. The CDR3 DNA reads TGTGCCAGCAGACTAGGAAAGACCCAGTACTTC.

V gene TRBV24-1 combines with J gene TRBJ1-5; D not certain. V lost 3 bases and J lost 4, with 6 bases in between. The CDR3 covers 13 residues. Germline CDR1 reads KGHDR; CDR2 reads SFDVKD. The CDR3, as DNA: TGTGCCACCAGTGATCTCACAAATCAGCCCCAGCATTTT. It specifies CATSDLTNQPQHF.